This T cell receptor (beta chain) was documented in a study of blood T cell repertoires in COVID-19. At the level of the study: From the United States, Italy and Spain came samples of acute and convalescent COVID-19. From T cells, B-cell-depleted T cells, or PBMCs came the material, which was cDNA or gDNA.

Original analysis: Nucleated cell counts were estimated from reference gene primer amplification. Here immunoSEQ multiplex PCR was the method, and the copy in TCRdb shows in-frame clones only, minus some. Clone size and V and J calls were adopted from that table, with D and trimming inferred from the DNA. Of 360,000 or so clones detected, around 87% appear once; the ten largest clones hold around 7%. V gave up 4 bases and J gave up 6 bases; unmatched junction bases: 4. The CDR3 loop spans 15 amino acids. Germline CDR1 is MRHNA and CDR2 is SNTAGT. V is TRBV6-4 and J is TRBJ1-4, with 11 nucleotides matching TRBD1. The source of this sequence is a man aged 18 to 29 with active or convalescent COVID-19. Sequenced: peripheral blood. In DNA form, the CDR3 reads TGTGCCAGCAGTGTAGGACAGGGGGCGGATGAAAAACTGTTTTTT. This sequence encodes CASSVGQGADEKLFF.